Listed here are 30 T cell receptor beta chains from one sample, sequenced in a study of tumor and adjacent non-tumor tissue in lung cancer (dated by TCRdb to about 2018). RNA was isolated from bulk unsorted tissue, and RNA quality was assessed with a NanoDrop ND-1000 and an Agilent 2100. Libraries came from multiplex PCR. TCRdb shows the sequencer as Illumina HiSeq 2500. TCRbeta libraries were constructed through three rounds of nested PCR with primers (Table S4) according to protocols adapted from ARM-PCR. TCRdb applied fastp at Q25 and MiXCR to the public reads, then kept only in-frame beta chains. Each entry merges the rows of one CDR3 protein and shows their most common DNA and genes. The sample profile shows 120,000 or so distinct CDR3 sequences; around three fifths of them were found once. The ten most abundant clones make up 13% of the sample. Sequenced material: lung tumor tissue. These TCRs come from a man in his thirties or forties with non-small cell lung cancer.

A word on this clonotype: The junction shows a germline mismatch at one end, possibly a read error. This chain uses TRBV6-1 with TRBJ1-1; D is unclear. CDR3 size: 15 residues. Germline-derived CDR1 and CDR2 are MNHNS and SASEGT. The CDR3 region is CASSGVPNLGAEAFF. In DNA, the CDR3 is TGTGCCAGTAGTGGAGTACCGAATCTTGGGGCTGAAGCTTTCTTT.

Notes on this clonotype: One junction end does not reproduce the germline sequence, and a read error may be involved. The V and J genes are TRBV7-2 and TRBJ1-1; D gene uncertain. The CDR3 runs to 14 residues. Per the germline V gene, CDR1 is SGHTA and CDR2 is FQGNSA. The CDR3 loop is CASSFFVRNTEAFF. The CDR3 DNA sequence: TGTGCTAGCAGCTTTTTTGTCCGAAACACTGAAGCTTTCTTT.

As to this clonotype: The junction departs from germline at one end; a sequencing error may be responsible. The rearrangement joins TRBV11-2 to TRBJ2-5, with unresolved D. Germline CDR1 SGHAT, CDR2 FQNNGV. The CDR3 runs 13 residues. The CDR3 DNA sequence: TGTACCAGCAGCTTTAATATCCAAGAAACCCAGTACTTC. The encoded protein is CTSSFNIQETQYF.

As concerns this clonotype: Germline is not matched at one junction end, which may reflect a read error. The gene calls are TRBV20-1 and TRBJ1-1, with D hard to call. The germline gives CDR1 DFQATT, CDR2 SNEGSKA (reference sequence). The CDR3 extends over 13 amino acids. CDR3 in amino acids: CSARRLGGTEVFF. In DNA form, the CDR3 reads TGCAGTGCTAGAAGACTAGGAGGAACTGAAGTTTTCTTT.

A remark on this clonotype: Germline and junction disagree at one end, which may indicate a read error. The chain employs TRBV12-3 or TRBV12-4 and TRBJ1-6, with a weak D call TRBD1 (6 bases). The CDR3 sequence is 15 residues long. The CDR3 reads CTSRHEDRSNSPFHF. The CDR3 DNA reads as TGTACCAGCAGGCATGAAGACAGGAGTAATTCACCCTTCCACTTT.

Details on this clonotype: One base away lies a much larger clone, so this may be a sequencing read error. The chain uses TRBV12-3 or TRBV12-4 and TRBJ2-3; TRBD2 matches 8 bases. This CDR3 region has 15 residues. DNA of the CDR3: TGTACCAGCAGTATTAGCGGGGTAAGGGCAGATACGCAGTATTTT. Translating gives CTSSISGVRADTQYF.

As to this clonotype: The conserved closing phenylalanine or tryptophan is absent in this CDR3, likely reflecting a read error. This rearrangement joins TRBV29-1 to TRBJ2-5, with 9 bases lining up with TRBD2. CDR3 size: 14 residues. Germline lookup yields CDR1 SQVTM and CDR2 ANQGSEA. The CDR3, as DNA: TGCATCGGCAGACTAGCGGTGGGCCAAGAGACCCAGTACCTC. It specifies CIGRLAVGQETQYL.

A note on this clonotype: This sequence may be a read error, since a much larger clone differs from it by one base. This chain joins TRBV20-1 and TRBJ1-3; D might be TRBD1 (5 bases). Germline CDR1 and CDR2: DFQATT and SNEGSKA (reference sequence). The CDR3 loop spans 13 amino acids. The CDR3 region has the DNA TGCAGTGTGTGGGGGGGAACTGGAAACACCACATATTTT. This codes for CSVWGGTGNTTYF.

For this clonotype: This may be a read error, as it is one base from a much larger clone. For the CDR3, the DNA is TGTGCCAGGAGTTTAGGCGGGCCTCGCACAGATACGCAGTATTTT. This codes for CARSLGGPRTDTQYF. This chain connects TRBV12-3 or TRBV12-4 to TRBJ2-3; D perhaps matches TRBD2 (5 bases). The CDR3 runs 15 residues.

Points on this clonotype: A read error is possible here, since a much larger clone lies one base away. The CDR3 does not end in the conserved phenylalanine or tryptophan, so this is likely a read error. The chain employs TRBV5-5 and TRBJ1-2; the D gene is possibly TRBD1 (5 bases). Germline V CDR1 and CDR2: SGHKS, YYEKEE (reference sequence). V was trimmed by 1 base and J by 0 bases, leaving 16 bases between them. The CDR3 sequence is 17 residues long. The CDR3, as DNA: TGTGCCAGCAGCTTGTCCCAGAACAGGCTCCCTAACTATGGCTACACCCTC. Encoded protein: CASSLSQNRLPNYGYTL.

This sequence joins TRBV5-5 and TRBJ2-7; no clear D gene. The CDR3 runs 15 residues. Between the trimmed V and J ends, which lost 4 bases and 2 bases, there was a span of 16 bases. CDR1 is SGHKS and CDR2 is YYEKEE in the germline V gene (reference sequence). The CDR3 here is CASSVSGTAPYEQYF. As DNA, the CDR3 is TGTGCCAGCAGCGTATCCGGAACCGCGCCCTACGAGCAGTACTTC.

The sample holds many counts of this clonotype. The gene calls are TRBV5-6 and TRBJ2-1, with TRBD2 identical over 16 bases. The trim removed 4 bases at V and 2 bases at J, leaving 9 bases unmatched. This CDR3 spans 19 amino acids. Germline V gene data show CDR1 as SGHDT and CDR2 as YYEEEE. The CDR3, as DNA: TGTGCCAGCAGCAGCTTACCGGGACTAGCGGGAGGGACCTACAATGAGCAGTTCTTC. This translates into CASSSLPGLAGGTYNEQFF.

Worth noting for this clonotype: A much larger clone sits a single nucleotide away, making a read error possible. V is TRBV6-2 or TRBV6-3 and J is TRBJ1-2, with a possible D match to TRBD1 (6 bases). The CDR3 contains 14 residues. The germline gives CDR1 MNHEY, CDR2 SVGEGT. The CDR3 loop is CANSYLGGLIGYTF. The DNA of the CDR3 is TGTGCCAACAGTTACCTCGGGGGGCTCATTGGCTACACCTTC.

Of note for this clonotype: This clone may be a read error of a much larger clone one base away. V gene TRBV6-5 combines with J gene TRBJ2-3; 9 nucleotides line up with TRBD2. Germline V gene sequence: CDR1 MNHEY, CDR2 SVGAGI. CDR3 length: 15 amino acids. The CDR3 spells CVSSEAGGYTDTQYF. CDR3 coding DNA: TGTGTCAGCAGTGAAGCGGGGGGCTACACAGATACGCAGTATTTT.

The chain couples TRBV5-1 to TRBJ2-5; 8 nucleotides agree with TRBD2. The CDR3 extends over 15 amino acids. Germline CDR1 reads SGHRS; CDR2 reads YFSETQ. With 4 bases clipped from V and 4 bases from J, the junction kept 9 bases outside the gene matches. CDR3 amino acids: CASSTIAGKGETQYF. The CDR3 DNA sequence: TGCGCCAGCAGCACAATAGCGGGGAAGGGAGAGACCCAGTACTTC.

Notes on this clonotype: The junction departs from the called germline gene at one end, perhaps through a read error. DNA of the CDR3: TGTGCCAGCAGCCTGGGACAGGGATCCTACGAGCAATACTTC. This codes for CASSLGQGSYEQYF. The chain links TRBV5-6 to TRBJ2-7; 9 bases fit TRBD1. The CDR3 contains 14 residues. Germline-derived CDR1 and CDR2 are SGHDT and YYEEEE.

A note on this clonotype: Its ends do not fully match the called genes, so a read error is possible. This sequence joins TRBV6-2 or TRBV6-3 and TRBJ2-3; D is uncertain. The CDR3 covers 14 residues. Germline lookup yields CDR1 MNHEY and CDR2 SVGEGT. Here the CDR3 DNA reads TGTGCCAGCAGTTACCCGAACCCTTCGGATACGCAGTGTTTT. Translating gives CASSYPNPSDTQCF.

In its sample, this clonotype was seen a few times. The J gene is TRBJ2-7, the V gene TRBV20-1; 8 nucleotides agree with TRBD2. Trimming took 6 bases from V and 6 from J; bases not matched to a gene: 13. The CDR3 has 14 amino acids. Germline assignment: CDR1 DFQATT and CDR2 SNEGSKA (reference sequence). For the CDR3, the DNA is TGCAGTGCCCCTTTGGGACTAGATCCTCTCGAGCAGTACTTC. Protein sequence: CSAPLGLDPLEQYF.

Comment on this clonotype: A clone one base away is much larger, so this may be a read error. The V call is TRBV6-1, the J call TRBJ1-1; a possible D gene is TRBD1 (5 bases). V was cut by 8 bases and J by 1 base, with 17 bases left in between. The germline gives CDR1 MNHNS, CDR2 SASEGT. The CDR3 sequence is 15 residues long. DNA for the CDR3: TGTGCCAGCTGCGACTGGGGCCGCAAGAACACTGAAGCTTTCTTT. Residues: CASCDWGRKNTEAFF.

As concerns this clonotype: A junction end diverges from the germline sequence, so it may reflect a read error. The chain employs TRBV6-1 and TRBJ2-3, with 7 bases aligning to TRBD2. The CDR3 extends over 16 amino acids. From germline, CDR1 is MNHNS and CDR2 SASEGT. In DNA form, the CDR3 reads TGTGCTAGCAGTGAAGGAGGCGGGAGTGAAGCAGATACGCAGTATTTT. It codes for CASSEGGGSEADTQYF.

Of note for this clonotype: One base away lies a much larger clone, so this may be a sequencing read error. This sequence joins TRBV6-5 and TRBJ2-2; the D gene could be TRBD1 or TRBD2 (6 bases each). The CDR3 is 15 amino acids. Germline CDR1 reads MNHEY; CDR2 reads SVGAGI. V was clipped by 2 bases and J by 10 bases, with 17 bases between them. The CDR3 sequence is CASSYGGGTFVELFF. DNA for the CDR3: TGTGCCAGCAGTTACGGAGGGGGTACGTTCGTGGAGCTGTTTTTT.

Points on this clonotype: This could be a read error, since a much larger clone is one nucleotide away. This chain connects TRBV7-9 to TRBJ1-3; weak D call: TRBD1 (5 bases). Trimming removed 0 bases from V and 3 bases from J, with 21 bases in between. CDR1 is SEHNR, CDR2 FQNEAQ, per germline (reference sequence). The CDR3 runs 19 residues. Here the CDR3 reads CASSLALGWSTVVGNTIYF. The CDR3 DNA reads as TGTGCCAGCAGCTTAGCGCTAGGTTGGTCGACAGTAGTTGGAAACACCATATATTTT.

The chain carries TRBV12-3 or TRBV12-4 and TRBJ1-2, with TRBD1 identical over 8 bases. The CDR3 sequence is 17 residues long. V lost 5 bases to trimming and J lost 4 bases; unmatched junction nucleotides: 15. The CDR3 protein is CASSPSRDRLLSYGYTF. CDR3 nucleotides: TGTGCCAGCAGTCCGTCCCGGGACAGGCTCCTATCCTATGGCTACACCTTC.

As for this clonotype: This may stem from a read error, because a much larger clone lies one nucleotide away. The rearrangement uses TRBV6-2 or TRBV6-3 and TRBJ2-5, with D possibly being TRBD1 (5 bases). The CDR3 loop spans 15 amino acids. In germline, CDR1 is MNHEY, CDR2 SVGEGT. The ends were cut back, 6 bases at V and 3 bases at J, with 17 bases in the middle. The CDR3 bases are TGTGCCAGCAGCCCCCCCAGGGTGCGCGAAGAGACCCAGTACTTC. This gives the protein CASSPPRVREETQYF.

As regards this clonotype: A read error may produce the germline difference seen at one junction end. The J gene is TRBJ1-2, the V gene TRBV12-3 or TRBV12-4, with a possible D match to TRBD1 (5 bases). The CDR3 runs 13 residues. The CDR3 region is CAISLRDSDGYTF. The CDR3 nucleotides read TGTGCCATCAGTTTAAGGGACTCGGATGGCTACACCTTC.

About this clonotype itself: This may come from a read error, since a much larger clone is one base off. The chain links TRBV12-3 or TRBV12-4 to TRBJ1-3; TRBD1 is a possible D gene (5 bases). The CDR3 extends over 15 amino acids. Trimming took 8 bases from V and 0 from J, leaving 14 bases between them. The CDR3 DNA reads as TGTGCCAGCTGTCCATTGGGGACCTCTGGAAACACCATATATTTT. The encoded protein is CASCPLGTSGNTIYF.

This clonotype was seen repeatedly, ten times or more. The V call is TRBV20-1, the J call TRBJ1-1; maybe TRBD1 (5 bases). The germline V gene encodes CDR1 DFQATT and CDR2 SNEGSKA (reference sequence). V was trimmed by 6 bases and J by 3 bases, leaving 20 bases between them. CDR3 length: 15 residues. The CDR3: CSAVTGTSRDTEAFF. CDR3 bases: TGCAGTGCCGTGACCGGGACTTCGAGGGACACTGAAGCTTTCTTT.

To note about this clonotype: Here the CDR3 omits its conserved ending phenylalanine or tryptophan, so a read error is the likely source. The chain recombines TRBV6-5 with TRBJ2-5; D unresolved. Trimming took off 2 bases at V and 4 bases at J, with 17 bases between the two ends. Germline CDR1 reads MNHEY; CDR2 reads SVGAGI. The CDR3 is made up of 16 amino acids. The CDR3 sequence is CASSYDRPLAGETQYL. CDR3 sequence (DNA): TGTGCCAGCAGTTACGACCGTCCTCTGGCCGGAGAGACCCAGTACTTA.

Notes on this clonotype: A much bigger clone sits one base away, suggesting this may be a read error. This sequence joins TRBV29-1 and TRBJ1-2; D not certain. Trimming took 8 bases from V and 8 from J, leaving 15 bases between them. CDR3 length: 11 residues. Germline CDR1 and CDR2: SQVTM and ANQGSEA. The CDR3 DNA follows: TGCAGCCCCACTGGGCCAAAAGGCTACACCTTC. This encodes CSPTGPKGYTF.

This clonotype was recorded many times. For the CDR3, the DNA is TGTGCCAGCAGTAAGGACGGATTCTCTGGAAACACCATATATTTT. Residues: CASSKDGFSGNTIYF. The genes are TRBV12-3 or TRBV12-4 and TRBJ1-3; D unclear. The CDR3 covers 15 residues. The V end lost 5 bases, the J end lost 0 bases, and 11 bases lay between the germline ends.